This T cell receptor beta chain was retrieved from a study of cytomegalovirus exposure and HLA in healthy donors. Study-wide results and caveats: Reported results showed that the classifier diagnosed cytomegalovirus status with high specificity and sensitivity. Researchers reported in a later analysis that a missense DCLRE1C variant was tied to TCR beta V- and J-gene trimming. A likely sequencing artifact accounted for one observed cluster of highly shared sequence variants.

This clone was seen a handful of times. Its antigen remains unknown. Looked up from germline, CDR1 is MNHNY and CDR2 is SVGAGI (reference sequence). The CDR3 spans 16 residues. V dropped 7 bases and J dropped 5; count of bases not matched to a gene: 14. The PCR was carried out with 60 Vbeta primers and 13 Jbeta primers. Assay used: immunoSEQ multiplex PCR; TCRdb lists only in-frame clones, some missing. The sample yields about 96,000 clones, 64% seen once. This receptor was obtained from a man aged 55 to 70 in good health and CMV-seronegative. This chain connects TRBV6-6 to TRBJ2-1; the match to TRBD1 covers 7 bases. The sequencing input was PBMCs. The CDR3 spells CASKNPGQGVNNEQFF. The CDR3 DNA follows: TGTGCCAGCAAAAACCCTGGGCAGGGGGTTAACAATGAGCAGTTCTTC.